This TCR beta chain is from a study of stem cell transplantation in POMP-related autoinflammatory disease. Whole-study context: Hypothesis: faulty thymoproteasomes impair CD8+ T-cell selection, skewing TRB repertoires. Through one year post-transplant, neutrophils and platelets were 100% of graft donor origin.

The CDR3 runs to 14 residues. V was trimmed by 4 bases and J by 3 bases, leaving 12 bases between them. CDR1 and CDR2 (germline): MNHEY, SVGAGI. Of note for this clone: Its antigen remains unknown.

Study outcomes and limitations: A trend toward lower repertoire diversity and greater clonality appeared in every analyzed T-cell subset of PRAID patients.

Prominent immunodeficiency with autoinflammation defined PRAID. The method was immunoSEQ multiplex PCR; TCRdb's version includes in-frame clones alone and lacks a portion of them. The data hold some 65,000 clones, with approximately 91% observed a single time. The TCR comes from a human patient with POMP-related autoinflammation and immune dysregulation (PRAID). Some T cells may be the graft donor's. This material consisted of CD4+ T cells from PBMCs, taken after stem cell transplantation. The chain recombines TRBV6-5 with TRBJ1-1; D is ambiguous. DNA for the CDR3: TGTGCCAGCAGTTCATGGGGTGAGTACACTGAAGCTTTCTTT. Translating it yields CASSSWGEYTEAFF.